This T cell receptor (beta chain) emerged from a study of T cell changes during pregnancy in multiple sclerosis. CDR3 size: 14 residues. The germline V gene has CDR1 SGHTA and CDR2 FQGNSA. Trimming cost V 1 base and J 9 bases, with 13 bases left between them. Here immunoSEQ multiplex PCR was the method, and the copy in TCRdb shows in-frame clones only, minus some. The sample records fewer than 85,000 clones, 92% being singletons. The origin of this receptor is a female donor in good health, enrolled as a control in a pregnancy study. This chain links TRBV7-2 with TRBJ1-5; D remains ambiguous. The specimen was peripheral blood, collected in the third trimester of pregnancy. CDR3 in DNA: TGTGCCAGCAGCTTAGAAGGTCCAAGAGGGCCCCAGCATTTT. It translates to CASSLEGPRGPQHF.